The present T cell receptor beta chain was sequenced within a study of blood T cell repertoires in COVID-19. As for the study in general: COVID-19 samples, acute and convalescent, were from the United States, Italy and Spain. T cells, B-cell-depleted T cells, or PBMCs provided the cDNA or gDNA that served as material.

The sample holds a few counts of this clone. Deletions cut 6 bases from V and 2 bases from J, with 14 bases between. The CDR3 loop spans 14 amino acids. Germline values: CDR1 MNHNY, CDR2 SVGAGI (reference sequence). Original data processing: Reference gene primer amplification yielded estimated nucleated cell counts. The protocol was immunoSEQ multiplex PCR, while the TCRdb copy is restricted to in-frame clones and leaves out a portion. Clone size and V and J calls were adopted from that table, with D and trimming inferred from the DNA. The data show approximately 250,000 clones, 75% to 85% seen once.

Input material: peripheral blood. The receptor's source is a woman in her thirties or forties who had recovered from COVID-19. The J gene is TRBJ2-7, the V gene TRBV6-6; perhaps TRBD1 as D (6 bases). CDR3 sequence (DNA): TGTGCCAGCAGGCGTGGACAGAATACCTACGAGCAGTACTTC. This sequence encodes CASRRGQNTYEQYF.